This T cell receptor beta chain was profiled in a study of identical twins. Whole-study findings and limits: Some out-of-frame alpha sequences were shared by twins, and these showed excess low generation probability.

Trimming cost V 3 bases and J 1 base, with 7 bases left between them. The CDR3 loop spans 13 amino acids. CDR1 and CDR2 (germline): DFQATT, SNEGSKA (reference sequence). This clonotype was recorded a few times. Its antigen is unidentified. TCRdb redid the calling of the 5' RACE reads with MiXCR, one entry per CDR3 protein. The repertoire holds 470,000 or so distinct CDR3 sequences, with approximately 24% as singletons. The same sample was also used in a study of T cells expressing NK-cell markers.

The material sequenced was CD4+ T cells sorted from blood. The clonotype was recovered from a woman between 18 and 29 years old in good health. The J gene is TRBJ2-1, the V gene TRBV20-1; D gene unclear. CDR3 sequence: CSASRVSYNEQFF. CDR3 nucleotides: TGCAGTGCTAGTAGGGTTTCCTACAATGAGCAGTTCTTC.